These T cell receptor beta chains were read from a single sample in a study of blood T cell repertoires in COVID-19. Data came from immunoSEQ multiplex PCR; TCRdb stores just in-frame clones and leaves some out. The sample has approximately 300,000 clones, approximately 81% seen once; the top ten hold under 2%. The sequenced sample was PBMCs or T cells enriched from blood (not recorded which). The receptor source for this set is a woman in her twenties or thirties who had been exposed to COVID-19. Both conserved end residues are part of each CDR3.

TRBV29-1	TRBJ2-1	CSVTVGRTYNEQFF
TRBV29-1	TRBJ2-1	CSVEGSGKRYNEQFF
TRBV3-1/TRBV3-2	TRBJ2-3	CASSLKRGSTDTQYF
TRBV30	TRBJ1-1	CAWGSGQITEAFF
TRBV5-1	TRBJ1-6	CASRRLRGRGRSPLHF
TRBV7-9	TRBJ1-2	CASSLMLGQGNGYTF
TRBV7-2	TRBJ2-1	CASSLVATRTYNEQFF
TRBV2	TRBJ1-2	CASSAEQGATYGYTF
TRBV7-2	TRBJ2-7	CASSMGQGRGEQYF
TRBV7-9	TRBJ1-5	CASSLDTRPQHF
TRBV5-4	TRBJ2-1	CASSSNNEQFF
TRBV30	TRBJ2-2	CAWKDGRETGELFF
TRBV6-5	TRBJ1-5	CASSKTGINQPQHF
TRBV5-4	TRBJ1-3	CASSLDVSSGNTIYF
TRBV12-3/TRBV12-4	TRBJ2-2	CASSLAGAGELFF
TRBV5-1	TRBJ2-1	CASSLADTRTRGQFF
TRBV19	TRBJ1-1	CASSIIGGTEAFF
TRBV11-2	TRBJ2-7	CASSLEGTPYEQYF
TRBV3-1/TRBV3-2	TRBJ1-2	CASSLGQAYGYTF
TRBV7-9	TRBJ2-5	CASSSGLGTQYF
TRBV19	TRBJ1-4	CASQGRGTGDEKLFF
TRBV5-5	TRBJ2-5	CASSPGTGVQETQYF
TRBV28	TRBJ1-1	CASSVRGLKSAEAFF
TRBV7-2	TRBJ1-2	CASVPTGAGGLRGGYTF
TRBV6-5	TRBJ1-1	CASSSAGTGNTEAFF
TRBV4-3	TRBJ1-5	CASSQTGGGNQPQHF
TRBV5-1	TRBJ2-2	CASSRTSGGPNTGELFF
TRBV27	TRBJ1-1	CASSLYSGYRADTEAFF
TRBV5-1	TRBJ1-2	CASSLGNTNEGYTF
TRBV5-8	TRBJ2-2	CASSLGDRDEELFF
TRBV19	TRBJ1-2	CASSTGYGYGYTF
TRBV7-6	TRBJ2-2	CASSLTGELFF
TRBV7-3	TRBJ2-1	CASSPNGGEGEQFF
TRBV2	TRBJ2-7	CASSVAGLTGEQYF
TRBV4-3	TRBJ2-2	CASSQAKGAWTGELFF
TRBV29-1	TRBJ2-7	CSVQKQIYEQYF
TRBV28	TRBJ2-3	CASSFRAGTDTQYF
TRBV28	TRBJ2-7	CASSLRQGAYEQYF
TRBV7-3	TRBJ2-3	CASSSQSTDTQYF
TRBV28	TRBJ1-6	CASSLQVSPLHF